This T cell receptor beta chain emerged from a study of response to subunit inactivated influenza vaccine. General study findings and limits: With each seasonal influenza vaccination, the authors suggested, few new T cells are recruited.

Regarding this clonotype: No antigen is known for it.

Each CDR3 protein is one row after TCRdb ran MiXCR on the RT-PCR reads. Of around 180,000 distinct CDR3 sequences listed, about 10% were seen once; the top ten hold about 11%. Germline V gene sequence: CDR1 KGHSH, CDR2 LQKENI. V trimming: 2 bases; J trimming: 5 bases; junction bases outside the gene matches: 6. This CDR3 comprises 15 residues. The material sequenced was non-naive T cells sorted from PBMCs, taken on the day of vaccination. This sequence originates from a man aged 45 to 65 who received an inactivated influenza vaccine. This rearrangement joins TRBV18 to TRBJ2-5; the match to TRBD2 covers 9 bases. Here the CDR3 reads CASSPNIAGVETQYF. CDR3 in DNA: TGTGCCAGCTCACCAAACATAGCGGGAGTGGAGACCCAGTACTTC.